The next 9 T cell receptor beta chains were all read from a single sample in a study of T cell responses to AZD1222 COVID-19 vaccine. Using immunoSEQ multiplex PCR, the repertoire was profiled, and TCRdb retains in-frame clones only, with some absent. The sample lists 80,000 to 85,000 clones, 91% occurring once. Material: peripheral blood, obtained 28 days after the second AZD1222 dose. These receptors were collected from an adult who received the AZD1222 COVID-19 vaccine.

This chain uses TRBV6-5 with TRBJ1-5; D ambiguous. V lost 2 bases and J lost 10, with 12 bases in between. The CDR3 loop spans 13 amino acids. The germline gives CDR1 MNHEY, CDR2 SVGAGI. Here the CDR3 reads CASSYSRGNPQHF. The CDR3 DNA reads as TGTGCCAGCAGTTACAGTCGGGGAAACCCCCAGCATTTT.

A word on this clone: Other DNA sequences in this specimen translate into the identical CDR3. This chain uses TRBV7-3 with TRBJ1-5; D perhaps matches TRBD1 (5 bases). CDR1 and CDR2 (germline): SGHTA, FQGTGA. The CDR3 sequence is 13 residues long. V dropped 5 bases and J dropped 6 bases, with 11 bases sitting between them. CDR3 sequence reads: CASSLRDGQPQHF. The CDR3 DNA follows: TGTGCCAGCAGCCTCAGGGACGGTCAGCCCCAGCATTTT.

This rearrangement joins TRBV30 to TRBJ1-1; D ambiguous. V shed 3 bases and J shed 5 bases, with 7 bases lying between them. The germline gives CDR1 GTSNPN, CDR2 SVGIG (reference sequence). CDR3 size: 11 residues. The CDR3 bases are TGTGCCTGGAGGAGGGCTACTGAAGCTTTCTTT. Its protein product is CAWRRATEAFF.

The chain is built from TRBV2 and TRBJ2-7, with D perhaps matching TRBD2 (5 bases). Germline values: CDR1 SNHLY, CDR2 FYNNEI. Trimming shortened V by 6 bases and J by 5 bases, and 20 bases separated the two germline ends. This CDR3 region has 15 residues. CDR3 amino acids: CASSPTERTPDEQYF. CDR3 in DNA: TGTGCCAGCAGCCCCACCGAGCGGACGCCGGACGAGCAGTACTTC.

The CDR3 here is CASSRDRGGDSPLHF. The DNA of the CDR3 is TGTGCCAGCTCACGCGACAGGGGTGGGGATTCACCCCTCCACTTT. The chain has TRBV18 and TRBJ1-6; 8 positions match TRBD1. Germline V CDR1 and CDR2: KGHSH, LQKENI. CDR3 length: 15 residues. The J segment lost 8 bases and the V segment lost 4 bases, leaving 7 bases of the junction unmatched.

The V gene is TRBV30, the J gene TRBJ2-3; 7 bases match TRBD2. Germline V gives CDR1 GTSNPN, CDR2 SVGIG (reference sequence). This CDR3 spans 14 amino acids. J was trimmed by 3 bases and V by 0 bases; bases with no gene match: 3. CDR3 coding DNA: TGTGCCTGGAGTGTAAGGCGGGAGACAGATACGCAGTATTTT. Encoded protein: CAWSVRRETDTQYF.

The rearrangement joins TRBV9 to TRBJ1-1; TRBD1 matches at 8 bases. From germline, CDR1 is SGDLS and CDR2 YYNGEE. The CDR3 sequence is 14 residues long. After removal of 4 bases from V and 4 bases from J, the junction contained 6 bases not matched to a gene. The CDR3 DNA follows: TGTGCCAGCAGCACCCAGGGGGCAGGCACTGAAGCTTTCTTT. This encodes CASSTQGAGTEAFF.

This chain links TRBV9 with TRBJ2-5; no clear D. This CDR3 comprises 15 residues. V dropped 0 bases and J dropped 5 bases, with 14 bases sitting between them. Per germline, CDR1 SGDLS and CDR2 YYNGEE. This CDR3 reads CASSVATWGWETQYF. CDR3 DNA: TGTGCCAGCAGCGTAGCTACGTGGGGATGGGAGACCCAGTACTTC.

In its sample, this clone was seen a few times. The chain links TRBV5-4 to TRBJ1-1, with D uncertain. The CDR3 has 16 residues. V lost 0 bases and J lost 1, with 13 bases in between. Germline-derived CDR1 and CDR2 are SGHNT and YYREEE (reference sequence). Here the CDR3 DNA reads TGTGCCAGCAGCTTGGGGAGTCTGGTCGGGAACACTGAAGCTTTCTTT. Translating gives CASSLGSLVGNTEAFF.